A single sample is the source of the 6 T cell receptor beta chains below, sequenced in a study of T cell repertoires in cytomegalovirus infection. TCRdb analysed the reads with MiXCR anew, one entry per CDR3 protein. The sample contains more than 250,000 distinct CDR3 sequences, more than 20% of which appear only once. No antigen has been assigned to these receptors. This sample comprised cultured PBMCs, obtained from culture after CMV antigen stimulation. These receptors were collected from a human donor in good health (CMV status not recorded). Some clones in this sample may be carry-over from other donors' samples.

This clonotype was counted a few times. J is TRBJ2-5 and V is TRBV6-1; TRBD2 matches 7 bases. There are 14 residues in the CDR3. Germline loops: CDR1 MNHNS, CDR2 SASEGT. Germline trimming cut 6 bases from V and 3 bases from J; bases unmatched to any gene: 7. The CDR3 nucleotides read TGTGCCAGCAGACCAAGCGGGAACGAAGAGACCCAGTACTTC. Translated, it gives CASRPSGNEETQYF.

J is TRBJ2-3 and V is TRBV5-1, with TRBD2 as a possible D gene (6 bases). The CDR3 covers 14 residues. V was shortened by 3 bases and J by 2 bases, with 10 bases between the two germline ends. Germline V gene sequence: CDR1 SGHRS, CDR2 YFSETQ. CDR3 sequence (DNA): TGCGCCAGCAGCTCCTCTAGCGACACAGATACGCAGTATTTT. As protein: CASSSSSDTDTQYF.

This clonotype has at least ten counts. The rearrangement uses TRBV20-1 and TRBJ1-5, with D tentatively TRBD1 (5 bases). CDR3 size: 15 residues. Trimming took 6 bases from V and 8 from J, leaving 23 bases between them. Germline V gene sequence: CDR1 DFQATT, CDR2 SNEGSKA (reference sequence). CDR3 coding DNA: TGCAGTGCCGTCCCAGGATGGGGGAGAAGGGAGCCCCAGCATTTT. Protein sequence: CSAVPGWGRREPQHF.

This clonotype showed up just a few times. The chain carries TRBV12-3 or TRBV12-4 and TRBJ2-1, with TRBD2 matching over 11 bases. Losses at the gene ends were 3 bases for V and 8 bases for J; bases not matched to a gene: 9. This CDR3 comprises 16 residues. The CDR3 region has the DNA TGTGCCAGCAGTTTCGGTAGCGGGAGGGCCTCGGATGAGCAGTTCTTC. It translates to CASSFGSGRASDEQFF.

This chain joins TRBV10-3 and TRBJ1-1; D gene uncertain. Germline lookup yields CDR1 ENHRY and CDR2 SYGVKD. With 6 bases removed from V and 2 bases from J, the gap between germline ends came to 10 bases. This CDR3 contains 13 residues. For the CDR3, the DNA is TGTGCCATCAGCCCAACCAGTAACACTGAAGCTTTCTTT. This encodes CAISPTSNTEAFF.

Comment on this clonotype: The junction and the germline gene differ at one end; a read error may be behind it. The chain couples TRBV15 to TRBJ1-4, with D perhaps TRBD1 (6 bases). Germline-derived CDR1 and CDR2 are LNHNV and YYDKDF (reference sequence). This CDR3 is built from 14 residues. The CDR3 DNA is TGTGTCACCAGTCACGGGGGCGCCGGCGAAAAACTGTTTTTT. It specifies CVTSHGGAGEKLFF.